Shown below are 12 T cell receptor beta chains from a single sample sequenced in a study of regulatory T cells in long-lasting Graves disease. Documented time point: persistent/refractory GD, antithyroid drugs over 5 years with positive TRAb. PBMC RNA served as the TCR library source. Assembly of TCR beta libraries relied on iRepertoire HTBI primers together with Arm-PCR of CDR3 regions. TCRdb redid the calling of the multiplex PCR reads with MiXCR, one entry per CDR3 protein. This table has approximately 690,000 distinct CDR3 sequences, 25% to 35% appearing once. The starting material was peripheral blood mononuclear cells (PBMCs), obtained when the disease was refractory, from a patient treated with antithyroid drugs. These receptor sequences come from a female donor with Graves disease.

The chain links TRBV7-3 to TRBJ1-6; D may be TRBD1 (5 bases). V lost 2 bases, J lost 9 bases, and 17 bases lay in between. This CDR3 has 16 residues. Looked up from germline, CDR1 is SGHTA and CDR2 is FQGTGA. The CDR3, as DNA: TGTGCCAGCAGCTTACGCGGGGCGGCGGGCAGTTCACCCCTCCACTTT. Its protein is CASSLRGAAGSSPLHF.

The chain joins TRBV28 to TRBJ1-5; possibly TRBD1 for D (6 bases). V lost 8 bases, J lost 8 bases, and 16 bases lay in between. CDR1 MDHEN and CDR2 SYDVKM come from the germline V gene. This CDR3 spans 13 amino acids. The DNA of the CDR3 is TGTGCCAGCGGTAGACAGGCCGAGGAGCCCCAGCATTTT. This translates into CASGRQAEEPQHF.

This clonotype has just one count. A read error may be the cause here, since a much bigger clone is one base away. The rearrangement joins TRBV3-1 to TRBJ2-4; D may correspond to TRBD1 or TRBD2 (5 bases each). This CDR3 contains 14 residues. The germline gives CDR1 LGHDT, CDR2 YNNKEL (reference sequence). V was shortened by 5 bases and J by 8 bases, with 16 bases between the two germline ends. CDR3 coding DNA: TGTGCCAGCAGCTACCGGGACGGTAAAGACATTCAGTACTTC. It codes for CASSYRDGKDIQYF.

This clonotype was picked up a small number of times. The chain links TRBV20-1 to TRBJ1-1; D gene uncertain. CDR1 DFQATT and CDR2 SNEGSKA come from the germline V gene (reference sequence). The CDR3 length is 15 residues. V was cut by 3 bases and J by 0 bases, with 14 bases left in between. CDR3 protein: CSASPGDPMNTEAFF. The CDR3 DNA follows: TGCAGTGCTAGTCCTGGAGACCCCATGAACACTGAAGCTTTCTTT.

The genes are TRBV6-1 and TRBJ2-7, with 14 bases fitting TRBD2. Germline CDR1 is MNHNS and CDR2 is SASEGT. This CDR3 has 17 residues. With V trimmed by 7 bases and J by 6 bases, 14 bases remained unmatched. CDR3: CASNDRLAGGYRGEQYF. DNA of the CDR3: TGTGCCAGCAACGACCGACTAGCGGGAGGGTATAGGGGCGAGCAGTACTTC.

In its sample, this clonotype was seen a few times. The CDR3 does not close with the conserved phenylalanine or tryptophan, likely indicating a read error. The chain links TRBV12-3 or TRBV12-4 to TRBJ2-7, with D possibly matching TRBD1 (5 bases). Trimming took off 8 bases at V and 3 bases at J, with 14 bases between the two ends. The CDR3 loop spans 13 amino acids. The CDR3 spells CASGPGHLYEQYS. The CDR3 nucleotides are TGTGCCAGCGGGCCCGGACACCTCTACGAGCAGTACTCC.

This clonotype came up a few times. This chain's CDR3 is CASSPGGRAQPQHF. CDR3 DNA sequence: TGTGCCAGCAGCCCCGGAGGCAGGGCGCAGCCCCAGCATTTT. The J gene is TRBJ1-5, the V gene TRBV11-2; D perhaps matches TRBD1 (5 bases). There are 14 residues in the CDR3. V dropped 5 bases and J dropped 7 bases, with 15 bases sitting between them. Germline-derived CDR1 and CDR2 are SGHAT and FQNNGV.

The chain couples TRBV5-5 to TRBJ2-2; perhaps TRBD2 as D (6 bases). Trimming shortened V by 3 bases and J by 7 bases, and 16 bases separated the two germline ends. Germline V lookup: CDR1 SGHKS, CDR2 YYEKEE (reference sequence). This CDR3 region has 15 residues. The CDR3 DNA reads TGTGCCAGCAGCTCTACAGGCGGGAAGAGCGGGGAGCTGTTTTTT. Residues: CASSSTGGKSGELFF.

The rearrangement uses TRBV7-9 and TRBJ1-2, with D perhaps matching TRBD1 (5 bases). Germline V lookup: CDR1 SEHNR, CDR2 FQNEAQ (reference sequence). V lost 5 bases and J lost 4, with 14 bases in between. This CDR3 is 14 amino acids long. The CDR3 sequence is CASSPRAGPYGYTF. The CDR3 DNA reads TGTGCCAGCAGCCCCAGGGCCGGACCCTATGGCTACACCTTC.

This clonotype was observed many times. The J gene is TRBJ2-7, the V gene TRBV2; TRBD2 aligns across 13 bases. Germline CDR1 and CDR2: SNHLY and FYNNEI. This CDR3 region has 15 residues. With V trimmed by 6 bases and J by 3 bases, 5 bases remained unmatched. CDR3 nucleotides: TGTGCCAGCAGCGAAAGACTAGCGGGGGGCTACGAGCAGTACTTC. Encoded protein: CASSERLAGGYEQYF.

This clonotype was recorded many times. J is TRBJ2-7 and V is TRBV6-2 or TRBV6-3, with 9 nucleotides matching TRBD1. Germline V lookup: CDR1 MNHEY, CDR2 SVGEGT. J gave up 2 bases and V 2 bases, and 4 bases lay outside the gene matches. The CDR3 runs to 15 residues. The CDR3 here is CASSYGTGRTYEQYF. The CDR3 nucleotides are TGTGCCAGCAGTTACGGGACAGGGAGAACCTACGAGCAGTACTTC.

This chain joins TRBV29-1 and TRBJ1-2; D remains ambiguous. Germline-derived CDR1 and CDR2 are SQVTM and ANQGSEA. V was shortened by 5 bases and J by 4 bases, with 14 bases between the two germline ends. The CDR3 loop spans 13 amino acids. Here the CDR3 DNA reads TGCAGCGTTCAGTTTACAGACGGCTATGGCTACACCTTC. Amino acid sequence: CSVQFTDGYGYTF.